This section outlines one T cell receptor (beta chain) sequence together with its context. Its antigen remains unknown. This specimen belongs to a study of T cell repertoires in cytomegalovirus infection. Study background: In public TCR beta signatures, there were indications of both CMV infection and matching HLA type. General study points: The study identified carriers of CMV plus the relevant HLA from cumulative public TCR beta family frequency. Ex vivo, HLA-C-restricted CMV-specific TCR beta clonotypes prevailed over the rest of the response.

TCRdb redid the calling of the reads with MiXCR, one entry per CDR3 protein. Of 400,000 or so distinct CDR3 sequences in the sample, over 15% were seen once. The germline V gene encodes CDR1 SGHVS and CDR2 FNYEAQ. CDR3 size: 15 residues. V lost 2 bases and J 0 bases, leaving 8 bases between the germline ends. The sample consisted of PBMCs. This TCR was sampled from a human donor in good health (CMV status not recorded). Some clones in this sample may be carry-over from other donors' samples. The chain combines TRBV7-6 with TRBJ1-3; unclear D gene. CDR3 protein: CASSLSSISGNTIYF. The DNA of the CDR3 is TGTGCCAGCAGCTTAAGCTCCATCTCTGGAAACACCATATATTTT.